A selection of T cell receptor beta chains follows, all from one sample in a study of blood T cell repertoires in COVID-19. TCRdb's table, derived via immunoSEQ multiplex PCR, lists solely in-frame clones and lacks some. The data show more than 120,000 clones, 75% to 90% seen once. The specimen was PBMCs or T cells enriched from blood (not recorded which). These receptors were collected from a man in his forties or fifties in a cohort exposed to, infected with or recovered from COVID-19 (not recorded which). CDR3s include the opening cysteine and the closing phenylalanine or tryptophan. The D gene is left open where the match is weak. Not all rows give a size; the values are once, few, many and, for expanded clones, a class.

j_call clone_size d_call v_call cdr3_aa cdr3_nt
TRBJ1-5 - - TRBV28 CASSFTGNQPQHF TGTGCCAGCAGTTTTACAGGGAATCAGCCCCAGCATTTT
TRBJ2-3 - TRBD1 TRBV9 CASSVGDTGADTQYF TGTGCCAGCAGCGTAGGGGACACAGGGGCAGATACGCAGTATTTT
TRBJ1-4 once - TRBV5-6 CASSLVEARGEKLFF TGTGCCAGCAGCTTGGTGGAGGCCCGTGGTGAAAAACTGTTTTTT
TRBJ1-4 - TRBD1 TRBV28 CASSLATGIREKLFF TGTGCCAGCAGTTTAGCGACAGGGATACGCGAAAAACTGTTTTTT
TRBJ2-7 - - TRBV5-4 CASSPRDQRNEQYF TGTGCCAGCAGCCCCCGGGATCAGCGCAACGAGCAGTACTTC
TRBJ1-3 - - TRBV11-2 CASSPQTVVSTIYF TGTGCCAGCAGCCCCCAGACAGTGGTGAGCACCATATATTTT
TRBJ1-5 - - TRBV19 CASSIELGRENQPQHF TGTGCCAGTAGTATAGAACTCGGACGGGAAAATCAGCCCCAGCATTTT
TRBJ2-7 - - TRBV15 CATSRDESYEQYF TGTGCCACCAGCAGAGATGAGAGCTACGAGCAGTACTTC
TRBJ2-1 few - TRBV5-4 CASSLDGSSYNEQFF TGTGCCAGCAGCTTGGATGGGAGCTCCTACAATGAGCAGTTCTTC
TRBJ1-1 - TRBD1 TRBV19 CASTTRSTGTGGRTEAFF TGTGCCAGTACCACCCGATCTACTGGGACAGGGGGCCGAACTGAAGCTTTCTTT
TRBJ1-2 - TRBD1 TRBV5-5 CASLTGAYGYTF TGTGCCAGCTTAACAGGGGCGTATGGCTACACCTTC
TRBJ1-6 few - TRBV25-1 CASSPTGYNSPLHF TGTGCCAGCAGTCCGACAGGATATAATTCACCCCTCCACTTT
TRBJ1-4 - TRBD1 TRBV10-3 CAISEGQGALEKLFF TGTGCCATCAGTGAGGGACAGGGGGCTCTAGAAAAACTGTTTTTT
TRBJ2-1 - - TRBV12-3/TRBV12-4 CASSPRRNNEQFF TGTGCCAGCAGCCCTCGGAGGAACAATGAGCAGTTCTTC
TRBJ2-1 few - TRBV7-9 CASSLELRGSYNEQFF TGTGCCAGCAGCTTAGAGTTGCGGGGCAGCTACAATGAGCAGTTCTTC
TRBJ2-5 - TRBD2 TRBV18 CASSPLAGEETQYF TGTGCCAGCTCACCACTAGCGGGAGAAGAGACCCAGTACTTC
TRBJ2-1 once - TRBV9 CASSVDGLDYNEQFF TGTGCCAGCAGCGTAGACGGTCTCGATTACAATGAGCAGTTCTTC
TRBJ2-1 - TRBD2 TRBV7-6 CASGITSASYNEQFF TGTGCCAGCGGGATTACTAGCGCATCCTACAATGAGCAGTTCTTC
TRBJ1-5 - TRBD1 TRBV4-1 CASSQVPGGYNQPQHF TGCGCCAGCAGCCAAGTCCCAGGGGGCTACAATCAGCCCCAGCATTTT
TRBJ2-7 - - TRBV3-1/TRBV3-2 CASSPWDKLYEQYF TGTGCCAGCAGCCCGTGGGACAAACTCTACGAGCAGTACTTC
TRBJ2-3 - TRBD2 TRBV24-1 CATSEFGTSGYTDTQYF TGTGCCACCAGTGAATTCGGGACTAGCGGTTACACAGATACGCAGTATTTT
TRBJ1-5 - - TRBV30 CAWGRGEEQPQHF TGTGCCTGGGGGCGGGGGGAGGAACAGCCCCAGCATTTT
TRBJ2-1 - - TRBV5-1 CASSLVAEQFF TGCGCCAGCAGCTTGGTAGCTGAGCAGTTCTTC
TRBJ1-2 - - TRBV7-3 CASSEQGSGGYTF TGTGCCAGCAGCGAACAGGGATCAGGGGGCTACACCTTC
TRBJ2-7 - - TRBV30 CAWRVPGGGYEQYF TGTGCCTGGAGGGTCCCCGGGGGTGGGTACGAGCAGTACTTC
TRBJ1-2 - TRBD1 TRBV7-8 CASSYTTGTNYGYTF TGTGCCAGCAGTTATACGACAGGGACGAACTATGGCTACACCTTC
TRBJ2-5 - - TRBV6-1 CASSEWRAAQETQYF TGTGCCAGCAGTGAATGGAGGGCGGCCCAAGAGACCCAGTACTTC
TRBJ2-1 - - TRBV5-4 CASSLGRAGEQFF TGTGCCAGCAGCTTGGGGAGGGCCGGTGAGCAGTTCTTC
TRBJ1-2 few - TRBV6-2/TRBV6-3 CASSPVNRALGYTF TGTGCCAGCAGCCCTGTTAACAGGGCCCTAGGCTACACCTTC
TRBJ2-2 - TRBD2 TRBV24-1 CATSPGGGNTGELFF TGTGCCACCAGTCCCGGGGGGGGGAACACCGGGGAGCTGTTTTTT
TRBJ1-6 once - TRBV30 CAWRTPGHPIFNSPLHF TGTGCCTGGAGAACACCGGGACACCCGATCTTTAATTCACCCCTCCACTTT
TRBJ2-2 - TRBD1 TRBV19 CASSRDREFTGELFF TGTGCCAGTAGCCGGGACAGGGAGTTCACCGGGGAGCTGTTTTTT
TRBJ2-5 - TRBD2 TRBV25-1 CASSATSGRGEETQYF TGTGCCAGCAGTGCGACTAGCGGGAGGGGCGAGGAGACCCAGTACTTC
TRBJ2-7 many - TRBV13 CASSNHRRQALSYEQYF TGTGCCAGCAGCAACCACCGACGGCAGGCCCTCTCCTACGAGCAGTACTTC
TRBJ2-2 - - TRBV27 CASSVFPLATGELFF TGTGCCAGCAGTGTCTTCCCCCTGGCCACCGGGGAGCTGTTTTTT